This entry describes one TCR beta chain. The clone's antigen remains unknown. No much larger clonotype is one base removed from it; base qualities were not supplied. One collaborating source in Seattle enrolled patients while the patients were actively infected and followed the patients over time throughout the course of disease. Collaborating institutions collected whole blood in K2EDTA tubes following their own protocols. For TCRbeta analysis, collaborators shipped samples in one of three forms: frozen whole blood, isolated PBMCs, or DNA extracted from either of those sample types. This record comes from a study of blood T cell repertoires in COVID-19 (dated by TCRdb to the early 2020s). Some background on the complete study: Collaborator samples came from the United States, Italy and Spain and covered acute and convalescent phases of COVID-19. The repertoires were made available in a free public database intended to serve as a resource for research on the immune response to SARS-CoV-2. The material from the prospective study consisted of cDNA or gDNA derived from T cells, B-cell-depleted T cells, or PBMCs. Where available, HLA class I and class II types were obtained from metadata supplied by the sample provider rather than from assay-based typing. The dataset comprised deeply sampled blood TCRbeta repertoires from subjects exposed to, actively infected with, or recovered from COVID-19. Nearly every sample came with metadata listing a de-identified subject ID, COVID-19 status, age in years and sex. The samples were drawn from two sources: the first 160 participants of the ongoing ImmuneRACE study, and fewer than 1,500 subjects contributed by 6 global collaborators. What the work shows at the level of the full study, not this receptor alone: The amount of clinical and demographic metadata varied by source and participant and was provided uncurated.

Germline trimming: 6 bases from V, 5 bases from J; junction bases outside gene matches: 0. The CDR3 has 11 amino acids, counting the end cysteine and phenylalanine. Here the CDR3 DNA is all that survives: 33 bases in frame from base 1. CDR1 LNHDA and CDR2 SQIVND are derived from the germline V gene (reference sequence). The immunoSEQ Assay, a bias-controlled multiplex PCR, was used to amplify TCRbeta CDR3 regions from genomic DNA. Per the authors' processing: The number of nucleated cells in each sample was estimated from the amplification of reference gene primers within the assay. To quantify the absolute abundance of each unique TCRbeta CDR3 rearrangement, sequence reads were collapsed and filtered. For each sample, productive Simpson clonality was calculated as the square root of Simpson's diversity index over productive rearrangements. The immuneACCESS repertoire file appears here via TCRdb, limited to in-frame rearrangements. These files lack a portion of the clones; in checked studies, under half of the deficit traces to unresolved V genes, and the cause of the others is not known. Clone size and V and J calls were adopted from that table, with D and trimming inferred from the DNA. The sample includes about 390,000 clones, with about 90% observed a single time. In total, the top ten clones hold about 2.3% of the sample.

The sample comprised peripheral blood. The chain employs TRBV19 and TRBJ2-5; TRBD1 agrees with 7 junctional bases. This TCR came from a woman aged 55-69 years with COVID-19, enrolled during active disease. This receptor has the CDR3 CASRTGETQYF. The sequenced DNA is TGTGCCAGTAGGACAGGGGAGACCCAGTACTTC.